This T cell receptor beta chain is from a study of shared clonotypes between healthy human individuals. Findings and caveats of the study: Naive subsets tended to show greater estimated richness than memory subsets.

Germline values: CDR1 ENHRY, CDR2 SYGVKD. Trimming cost V 0 bases and J 4 bases; bases outside gene matches: 12. The CDR3 runs 20 residues. With regard to this clone: The antigen remains unidentified.

CD45RO-negative, CCR7-selected cells formed the naive CD8 fraction, which excluded terminally differentiated effector memory CD45RA+ cells. The assay was immunoSEQ multiplex PCR, and TCRdb's table has in-frame clones only and misses some. The sample contains roughly 770,000 clones, about 97% of which appear only once. The TCR originated in a man aged 25-45 years in good health. The sample taken for sequencing was naive CD8+ T cells sorted from blood. The chain joins TRBV10-3 to TRBJ2-6; the match to TRBD1 covers 10 bases. Here the CDR3 reads CAISESSGQGTHFGANVLTF. CDR3 coding DNA: TGTGCCATCAGTGAGTCATCGGGACAGGGGACCCACTTCGGGGCCAACGTCCTGACTTTC.